The T cell receptor beta chain described here comes from a study of early T cells in non-severe SARS-CoV-2 infection. This clonotype was counted ten times or more. TCRdb reanalysed the 5' RACE reads using MiXCR and keeps one entry per CDR3 protein. The profile shows roughly 35,000 distinct CDR3 sequences, approximately 5.3% of them singletons. The source of this sequence is an adult who was a healthcare worker with PCR-confirmed SARS-CoV-2 infection or an uninfected control (not recorded which). The sequenced sample consisted of whole blood.

This CDR3 is CASTVRKLYNEQFF. The DNA for the CDR3 is TGTGCCAGCACCGTTAGGAAGCTATACAATGAGCAGTTCTTC. The chain combines TRBV6-2 or TRBV6-3 with TRBJ2-1; no clear D. The CDR3 runs 14 residues. Germline values: CDR1 MNHEY, CDR2 SVGEGT. V lost 7 bases to trimming and J lost 4 bases, with 14 bases between them.